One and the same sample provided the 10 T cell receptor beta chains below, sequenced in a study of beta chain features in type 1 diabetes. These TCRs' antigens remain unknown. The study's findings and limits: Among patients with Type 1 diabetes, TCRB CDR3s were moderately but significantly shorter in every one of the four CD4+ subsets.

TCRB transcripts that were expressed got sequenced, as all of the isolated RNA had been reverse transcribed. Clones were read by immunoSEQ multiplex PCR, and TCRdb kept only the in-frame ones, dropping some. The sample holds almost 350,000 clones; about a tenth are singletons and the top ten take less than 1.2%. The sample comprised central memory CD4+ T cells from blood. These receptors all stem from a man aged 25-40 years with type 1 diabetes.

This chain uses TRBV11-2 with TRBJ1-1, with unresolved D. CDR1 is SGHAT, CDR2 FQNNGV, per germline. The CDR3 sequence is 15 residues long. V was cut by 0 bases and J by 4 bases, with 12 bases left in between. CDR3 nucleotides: TGTGCCAGCAGCTTAGAACTGGGTGGCGGCACTGAAGCTTTCTTT. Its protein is CASSLELGGGTEAFF.

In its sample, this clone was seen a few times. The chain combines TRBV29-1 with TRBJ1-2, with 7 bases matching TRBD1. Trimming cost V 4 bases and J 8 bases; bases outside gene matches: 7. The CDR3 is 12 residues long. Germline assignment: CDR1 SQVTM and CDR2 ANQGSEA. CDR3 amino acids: CSVVDQGGGYTF. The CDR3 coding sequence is TGCAGCGTTGTCGACCAGGGGGGAGGCTACACCTTC.

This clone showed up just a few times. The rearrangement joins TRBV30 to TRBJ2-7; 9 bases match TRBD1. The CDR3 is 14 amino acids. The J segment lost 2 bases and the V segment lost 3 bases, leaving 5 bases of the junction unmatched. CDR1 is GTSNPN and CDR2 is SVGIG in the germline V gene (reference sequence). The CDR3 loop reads CAWRRQGVAYEQYF. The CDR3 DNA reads TGTGCCTGGAGGCGACAGGGGGTCGCCTACGAGCAGTACTTC.

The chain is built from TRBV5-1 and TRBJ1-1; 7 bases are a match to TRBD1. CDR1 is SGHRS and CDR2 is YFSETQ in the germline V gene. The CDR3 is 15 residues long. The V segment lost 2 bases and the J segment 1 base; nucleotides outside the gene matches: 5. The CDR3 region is CASSFAQGPNTEAFF. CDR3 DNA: TGCGCCAGCAGCTTTGCACAGGGGCCGAACACTGAAGCTTTCTTT.

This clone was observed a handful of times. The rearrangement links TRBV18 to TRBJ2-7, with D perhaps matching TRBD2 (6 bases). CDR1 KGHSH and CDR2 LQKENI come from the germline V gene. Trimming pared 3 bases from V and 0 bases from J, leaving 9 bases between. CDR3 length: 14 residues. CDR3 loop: CASSPASVSYEQYF. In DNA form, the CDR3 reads TGTGCCAGCTCACCGGCTAGCGTCTCCTACGAGCAGTACTTC.

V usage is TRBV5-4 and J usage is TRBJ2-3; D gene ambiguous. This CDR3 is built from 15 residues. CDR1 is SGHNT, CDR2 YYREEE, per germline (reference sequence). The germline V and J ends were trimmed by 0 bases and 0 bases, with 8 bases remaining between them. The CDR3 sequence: CASSLDRVSTDTQYF. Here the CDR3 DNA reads TGTGCCAGCAGCTTGGATAGGGTTAGCACAGATACGCAGTATTTT.

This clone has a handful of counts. CDR3: CASSIGGLEVYNEQFF. The CDR3, as DNA: TGTGCCAGTAGTATTGGGGGACTAGAAGTTTACAATGAGCAGTTCTTC. V and J are TRBV19 and TRBJ2-1, with TRBD2 identical over 8 bases. The trim removed 3 bases at V and 4 bases at J, leaving 8 bases unmatched. The CDR3 consists of 16 residues. CDR1 and CDR2 (germline): LNHDA, SQIVND (reference sequence).

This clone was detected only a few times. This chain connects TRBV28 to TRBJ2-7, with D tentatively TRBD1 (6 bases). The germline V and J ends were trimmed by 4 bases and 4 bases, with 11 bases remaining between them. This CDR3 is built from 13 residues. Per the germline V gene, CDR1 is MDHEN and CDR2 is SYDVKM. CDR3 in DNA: TGTGCCAGCAGTTGGGGGCAGGAGTACGAGCAGTACTTC. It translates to CASSWGQEYEQYF.

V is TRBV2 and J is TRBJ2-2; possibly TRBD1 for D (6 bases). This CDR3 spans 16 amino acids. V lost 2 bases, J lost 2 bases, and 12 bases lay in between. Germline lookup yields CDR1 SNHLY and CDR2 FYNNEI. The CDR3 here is CASSEQGQLNTGELFF. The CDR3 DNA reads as TGTGCCAGCAGTGAACAGGGGCAATTAAACACCGGGGAGCTGTTTTTT.

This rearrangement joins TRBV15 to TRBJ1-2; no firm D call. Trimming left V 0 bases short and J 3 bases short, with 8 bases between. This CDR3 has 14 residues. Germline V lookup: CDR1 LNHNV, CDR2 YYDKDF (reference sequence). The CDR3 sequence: CATSRDGEDYGYTF. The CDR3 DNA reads TGTGCCACCAGCAGAGATGGGGAGGACTATGGCTACACCTTC.